Below, 23 T cell receptor beta chains from the same sample are listed, as sequenced in a study of T cell repertoires in aging, cancer and after chemotherapy. The template was genomic DNA from peripheral blood, not RNA. TRB rearrangements spanning V, D and J were amplified using mixed TRB-A/B primers. TCRdb fed the multiplex PCR reads into MiXCR, producing one record per CDR3 protein. The sample lists fewer than 15,000 distinct CDR3 sequences, around 30% occurring once. Sample: blood. The source is a human donor with a blood cancer.

This clonotype was found once. The chain carries TRBV27 and TRBJ2-7; 8 bases align to TRBD1. Per germline, CDR1 MNHEY and CDR2 SMNVEV (reference sequence). The CDR3 covers 16 residues. V was clipped by 6 bases and J by 0 bases; unmatched bases: 10. CDR3 region: CASRSARGPGSYEQYF. Written as DNA, the CDR3 is TGTGCCAGCAGATCTGCCAGGGGGCCGGGCTCCTACGAGCAGTACTTC.

The chain uses TRBV19 and TRBJ1-2; maybe TRBD1 (5 bases). CDR1 and CDR2 from the germline V gene are LNHDA and SQIVND (reference sequence). Trimming stripped 7 bases from V and 7 bases from J, with 13 bases between. There are 12 residues in the CDR3. CDR3 loop: CASKGPGGGYTF. The CDR3 bases are TGTGCCAGTAAGGGACCAGGCGGTGGCTACACCTTC.

Relative to its sample, this clonotype is medium-sized. The chain recombines TRBV27 with TRBJ2-1; D remains unclear. The CDR3 runs 12 residues. Trimming took off 5 bases at V and 6 bases at J, with 8 bases between the two ends. Germline-derived CDR1 and CDR2 are MNHEY and SMNVEV (reference sequence). In DNA, the CDR3 is TGTGCCAGCAGTCTGGGCAGCAATGAGCAGTTCTTC. Protein: CASSLGSNEQFF.

The chain couples TRBV7-9 to TRBJ2-2; possible D gene TRBD1, 6 bases. The V end was cut by 5 bases, the J end by 1 base, with 14 bases between. Per the germline V gene, CDR1 is SEHNR and CDR2 is FQNEAQ (reference sequence). The CDR3 length is 16 residues. Here the CDR3 reads CASSLSTGLNTGELFF. As DNA, the CDR3 is TGTGCCAGCAGCCTATCTACAGGGCTGAACACCGGGGAGCTGTTTTTT.

This clonotype was recorded a few times. This chain joins TRBV6-6 and TRBJ1-1; D perhaps matches TRBD1 (5 bases). From germline, CDR1 is MNHNY and CDR2 SVGAGI (reference sequence). Trimming cost V 3 bases and J 0 bases, with 11 bases left between them. CDR3 size: 15 residues. CDR3 in amino acids: CASSYGTGLNTEAFF. The CDR3 bases are TGTGCCAGCAGTTATGGGACGGGGTTGAACACTGAAGCTTTCTTT.

This clonotype appeared many times. This chain connects TRBV6-5 to TRBJ1-1; 7 nucleotides agree with TRBD1. This CDR3 is built from 14 residues. The ends lost 4 bases at V and 1 base at J; junction bases unmatched: 3. Germline assignment: CDR1 MNHEY and CDR2 SVGAGI. CDR3 coding DNA: TGTGCCAGCAGTTGGGACAGCTCGAACACTGAAGCTTTCTTT. Its protein is CASSWDSSNTEAFF.

By share, this clonotype counts as medium-sized. The CDR3 region is CASSPGVGTEQYV. Here the CDR3 DNA reads TGTGCCAGCAGCCCGGGGGTAGGGACCGAGCAGTACGTC. The chain carries TRBV5-6 and TRBJ2-7; weak D call: TRBD2 (6 bases). Trimming took 4 bases from V and 6 from J, leaving 14 bases between them. The CDR3 is 13 amino acids. CDR1 and CDR2 (germline): SGHDT, YYEEEE.

By its share, this clonotype is medium-sized. J is TRBJ1-2 and V is TRBV6-5, with 7 bases fitting TRBD1. V lost 6 bases, J lost 2 bases, and 3 bases stayed unmatched. Germline CDR1 and CDR2: MNHEY and SVGAGI. The CDR3 consists of 13 residues. The DNA for the CDR3 is TGTGCCAGCAGCTCGGGACAGAACTATGGCTACACCTTC. Its protein is CASSSGQNYGYTF.

The rearrangement links TRBV10-2 to TRBJ2-2; D gene uncertain. Germline CDR1 and CDR2: WSHSY and SAAADI. This CDR3 is built from 15 residues. Trimming removed 2 bases at V and 4 bases at J, with 11 bases between. The CDR3 region has the DNA TGCGCCAGCAGTGAGGGATCTAGTGTCACCGGGGAGCTGTTTTTT. The encoded protein is CASSEGSSVTGELFF.

This clonotype was found once. CDR3 nucleotide sequence: TGCAGTGCTAGAGCGGCACTAGCGGGGGGCTCCGGAAACGGGGAGACCCAGTACTTC. Translating it yields CSARAALAGGSGNGETQYF. The chain has TRBV20-1 and TRBJ2-5; 12 bases are a match to TRBD2. Germline assignment: CDR1 DFQATT and CDR2 SNEGSKA (reference sequence). The CDR3 is 19 residues long. With 1 base clipped from V and 5 bases from J, the junction kept 17 bases outside the gene matches.

Of note for this clonotype: One base away lies a much larger clone, so this may be a sequencing read error. The chain has TRBV30 and TRBJ2-6; 7 bases match TRBD1. The CDR3 contains 14 residues. Germline loops: CDR1 GTSNPN, CDR2 SVGIG (reference sequence). The CDR3 nucleotides read TGTGCCTGGAGTGGACTCGAGGGGGCCAACGTCCTGTCTTTC. The encoded protein is CAWSGLEGANVLSF.

This clonotype was observed a few times. The rearrangement joins TRBV30 to TRBJ2-1; TRBD1 aligns across 9 bases. J lost 5 bases, V lost 3 bases, and 8 bases had no gene match. Per the germline V gene, CDR1 is GTSNPN and CDR2 is SVGIG (reference sequence). The CDR3 spans 15 residues. The CDR3 region is CAWRLLDRGHNEQFF. The DNA of the CDR3 is TGTGCCTGGAGGCTCCTGGACAGGGGCCACAATGAGCAGTTCTTC. Complete variable domain (other parts from reference TRBV30 and TRBJ2-1): SQTIHQWPATLVQPVGSPLSLECTVEGTSNPNLYWYRQAAGRGLQLLFYSVGIGQISSEVPQNLSASRPQDRQFILSSKKLLLSDSGFYLCAWRLLDRGHNEQFFGPGTRLTVL.

Notes on this clonotype: One junction end disagrees with the germline gene, perhaps due to a read error. The J gene is TRBJ1-1, the V gene TRBV5-4; 8 nucleotides agree with TRBD1. The germline V gene encodes CDR1 SGHNT and CDR2 YYREEE (reference sequence). The CDR3 spans 14 residues. As DNA, the CDR3 is TGTGCCAGCAGCGAGGGACAGGTGAACACTAAAGCTTTCTTT. It is translated as CASSEGQVNTKAFF.

V usage is TRBV20-1 and J usage is TRBJ2-7; the D gene is possibly TRBD2 (6 bases). The germline gives CDR1 DFQATT, CDR2 SNEGSKA (reference sequence). The CDR3 consists of 14 residues. Trimming pared 2 bases from V and 6 bases from J, leaving 17 bases between. CDR3 in DNA: TGCAGTGCTAGACGGCCCACCGGGGGTTTCGAGCAGTACTTC. Translating it yields CSARRPTGGFEQYF.

In this sample, this clonotype turned up many times. The rearrangement links TRBV6-5 to TRBJ2-1; D may be TRBD1 (6 bases). This CDR3 is 16 amino acids long. The V end was cut by 5 bases, the J end by 5 bases, with 19 bases between. CDR1 and CDR2 from the germline V gene are MNHEY and SVGAGI. CDR3: CASSTPGAMGDNEQFF. The DNA for the CDR3 is TGTGCCAGCAGTACCCCAGGGGCTATGGGAGACAATGAGCAGTTCTTC.

This clonotype has only a few counts. The chain links TRBV27 to TRBJ2-3; possibly TRBD1 for D (5 bases). Germline V gene sequence: CDR1 MNHEY, CDR2 SMNVEV (reference sequence). The CDR3 length is 16 residues. The V and J ends lost 8 bases and 2 bases respectively, with 20 bases between them. The CDR3: CASGRQRPEITDTQYF. The CDR3 DNA reads TGTGCCAGCGGCAGACAGCGACCCGAAATCACAGATACGCAGTATTTT.

The chain has TRBV5-1 and TRBJ2-3; 8 positions agree with TRBD2. The CDR3 is 16 residues long. Germline assignment: CDR1 SGHRS and CDR2 YFSETQ. The V and J ends lost 1 base and 7 bases, in that order; junction bases with no gene match: 11. The CDR3 DNA sequence: TGCGCCAGCAGCTTGTCCACGGGAGGGGCCAGCCATACGCAGTATTTT. Amino acids: CASSLSTGGASHTQYF.

By sample share, this clonotype is medium-sized (0.01 to 0.1%). This chain links TRBV5-5 with TRBJ1-4; 11 bases map to TRBD1. Trimming at V came to 4 bases and at J to 6 bases, leaving 8 bases not matched to a gene. There are 16 residues in the CDR3. The V gene's germline CDR1 is SGHKS and CDR2 YYEKEE (reference sequence). CDR3 sequence: CASSGGTGGSDEKLFF. The DNA for the CDR3 is TGTGCCAGCAGCGGAGGGACAGGGGGTTCGGATGAAAAACTGTTTTTT.

This clonotype was found a few times. The CDR3 protein is CASSLAPNVGLFF. The CDR3 nucleotides are TGTGCCAGCAGCTTAGCTCCCAATGTGGGACTGTTTTTT. This sequence joins TRBV7-9 and TRBJ1-4; D is unclear. V was clipped by 0 bases and J by 13 bases, with 12 bases between them. CDR1 and CDR2 (germline): SEHNR, FQNEAQ (reference sequence). The CDR3 sequence is 13 residues long.

By sample share, this clonotype is medium-sized. The chain links TRBV6-5 to TRBJ2-1; 8 nucleotides agree with TRBD2. Germline V gene sequence: CDR1 MNHEY, CDR2 SVGAGI. J gave up 13 bases and V 5 bases, and 19 bases lay outside the gene matches. This CDR3 has 16 amino acids. The DNA of the CDR3 is TGTGCCAGCAGTCCTCGGGTTCCAGCGGGGGTAAAGGCACAGTTCTTC. This translates into CASSPRVPAGVKAQFF.

By frequency in the sample, this clonotype is medium-sized (0.01 to 0.1%). The CDR3 DNA sequence: TGTGCCAGCAGTTTGATGCAGGGGAACTATGGCTACACCTTC. This encodes CASSLMQGNYGYTF. V gene TRBV27 combines with J gene TRBJ1-2; possible D gene TRBD1, 6 bases. The CDR3 is made up of 14 amino acids. The germline V and J ends were trimmed by 3 bases and 2 bases, with 10 bases remaining between them. Looked up from germline, CDR1 is MNHEY and CDR2 is SMNVEV (reference sequence).

This clonotype has a count of ten or more. The chain uses TRBV19 and TRBJ1-3; perhaps TRBD1 as D (5 bases). V lost 2 bases and J lost 3, with 11 bases in between. The CDR3 totals 15 residues. Germline CDR1 LNHDA, CDR2 SQIVND (reference sequence). For the CDR3, the DNA is TGTGCCAGTAGTATATCAGGGAACCTTGGAAACACCATATATTTT. Amino acid sequence: CASSISGNLGNTIYF.

A remark on this clonotype: A much larger clone lies one base from this, so it may be a read error. The gene calls are TRBV19 and TRBJ1-6; D might be TRBD1 (6 bases). CDR1 and CDR2 (germline): LNHDA, SQIVND (reference sequence). The CDR3 covers 17 residues. V lost 7 bases and J lost 2, with 18 bases in between. The CDR3 region is CASTNNRQDPYNSPLHF. The CDR3 coding sequence is TGTGCCAGTACTAACAACAGACAGGATCCCTATAATTCACCCCTCCACTTT.